This TCR beta chain originates from a study of identical twins. About this clonotype: What it recognizes is unknown.

Trimming took 5 bases from V and 2 from J, leaving 19 bases between them. The CDR3 is 16 amino acids. The germline V gene has CDR1 SGHVS and CDR2 FNYEAQ. General study findings and limits: Shared out-of-frame alpha sequences (those common to twins) showed excess low generation probability. Cord blood beta clonotypes that were abundant carried fewer insertions, and memory repertoires showed no such trend.

Template switching added a universal primer binding site, and final cDNA carried unique molecular identifiers. In TCRdb, the 5' RACE reads were re-called with MiXCR into one record per CDR3 protein. Of roughly 250,000 distinct CDR3 sequences in the sample, 11% to 15% were seen once. Sequencing input: memory (CD45RO+) T cells sorted from blood. The rearrangement uses TRBV7-6 and TRBJ2-7; D is ambiguous. This receptor was taken from a woman between 18 and 29 years old in good health. The CDR3 sequence: CASSPLASDGAYEQYF. The CDR3 DNA reads as TGTGCCAGCAGCCCTCTGGCTAGTGATGGGGCCTACGAGCAGTACTTC.